This T cell receptor (beta chain) is drawn from a study of T-cell reconstitution after alpha-beta-depleted transplantation in children. There are 14 residues in the CDR3. Germline CDR1 is DFQATT and CDR2 is SNEGSKA (reference sequence). V was cut by 2 bases and J by 5 bases, with 15 bases left in between. As it was prepared, the TCRbeta library received unique molecular identifiers. TCRdb ran MiXCR on the PCR reads and lists one entry per CDR3 protein. This sample carries around 250,000 distinct CDR3 sequences, roughly 9.5% of them seen once, and the ten largest clones take 10%. This clonotype was observed at least ten times.

The V call is TRBV20-1, the J call TRBJ1-2; D call uncertain. The receptor comes from a human donor who donated a stem cell graft to a child with SCID. The sequences come from PBMCs from the stem cell graft donor, collected from the stem cell graft. CDR3 DNA: TGCAGTGCTAGACCGTCGTCAGCTGCTTATGGCTACACCTTC. Translation gives CSARPSSAAYGYTF.